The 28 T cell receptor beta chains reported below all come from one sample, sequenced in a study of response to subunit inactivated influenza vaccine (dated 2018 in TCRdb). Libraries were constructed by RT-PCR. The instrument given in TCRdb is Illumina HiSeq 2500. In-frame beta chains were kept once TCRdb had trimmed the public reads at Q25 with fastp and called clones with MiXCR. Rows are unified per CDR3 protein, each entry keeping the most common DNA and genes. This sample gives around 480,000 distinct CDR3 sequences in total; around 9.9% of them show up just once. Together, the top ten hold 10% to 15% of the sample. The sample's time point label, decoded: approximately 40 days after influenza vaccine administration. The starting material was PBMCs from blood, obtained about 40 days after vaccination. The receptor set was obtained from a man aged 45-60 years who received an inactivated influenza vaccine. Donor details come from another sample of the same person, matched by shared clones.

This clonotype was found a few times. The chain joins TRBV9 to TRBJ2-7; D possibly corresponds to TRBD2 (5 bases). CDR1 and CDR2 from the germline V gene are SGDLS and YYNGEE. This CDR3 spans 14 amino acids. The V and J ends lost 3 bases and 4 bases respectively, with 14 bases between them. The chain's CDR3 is CASSASGNGYEQYF. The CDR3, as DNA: TGTGCCAGCAGCGCCTCCGGGAATGGATACGAGCAGTACTTC.

The chain's CDR3 is CASSLWRNEKLFF. CDR3 DNA sequence: TGTGCCAGCAGCTTGTGGCGAAATGAAAAACTGTTTTTT. The chain links TRBV5-5 to TRBJ1-4; no clear D. Trimming took off 1 base at V and 5 bases at J, with 6 bases between the two ends. CDR3 length equals 13 residues. Per germline, CDR1 SGHKS and CDR2 YYEKEE (reference sequence).

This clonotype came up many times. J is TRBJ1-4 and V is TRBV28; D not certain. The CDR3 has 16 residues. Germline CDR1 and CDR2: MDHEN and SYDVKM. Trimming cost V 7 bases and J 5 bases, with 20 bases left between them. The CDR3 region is CASNPGELSRNEKLFF. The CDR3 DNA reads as TGTGCCAGCAACCCCGGGGAGTTGTCGAGGAATGAAAAACTGTTTTTT.

The CDR3 loop reads CASTQGSGGRGSYNEQFF. CDR3 DNA sequence: TGCGCCAGCACCCAGGGCTCGGGGGGAAGGGGCTCCTACAATGAGCAGTTCTTC. The chain combines TRBV5-1 with TRBJ2-1, with 7 nucleotides matching TRBD2. This CDR3 is built from 18 residues. The V gene's germline CDR1 is SGHRS and CDR2 YFSETQ. J lost 0 bases, V lost 6 bases, and 15 bases had no gene match. Using reference TRBV5-1 and TRBJ2-1 for the parts outside the CDR3, the full variable domain is KAGVTQTPRYLIKTRGQQVTLSCSPISGHRSVSWYQQTPGQGLQFLFEYFSETQRNKGNFPGRFSGRQFSNSRSEMNVSTLELGDSALYLCASTQGSGGRGSYNEQFFGPGTRLTVL.

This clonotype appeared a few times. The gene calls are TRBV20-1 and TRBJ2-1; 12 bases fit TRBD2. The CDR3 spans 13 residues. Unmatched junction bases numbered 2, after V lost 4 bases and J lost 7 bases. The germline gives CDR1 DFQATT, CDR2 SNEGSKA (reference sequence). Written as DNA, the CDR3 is TGCAGTGCTAAGACTAGCGGGAGAAATGAGCAGTTCTTC. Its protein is CSAKTSGRNEQFF.

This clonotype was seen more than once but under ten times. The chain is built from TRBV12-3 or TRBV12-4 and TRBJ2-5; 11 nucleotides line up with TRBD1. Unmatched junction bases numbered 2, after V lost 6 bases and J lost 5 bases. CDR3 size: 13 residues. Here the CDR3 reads CASRRDRGETQYF. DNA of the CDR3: TGTGCCAGCAGACGGGACAGGGGGGAGACCCAGTACTTC.

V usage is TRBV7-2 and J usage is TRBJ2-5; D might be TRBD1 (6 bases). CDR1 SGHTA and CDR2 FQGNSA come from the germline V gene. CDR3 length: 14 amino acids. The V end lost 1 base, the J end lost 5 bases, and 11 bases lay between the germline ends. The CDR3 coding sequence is TGTGCCAGCAGCTTAGGGGGGCGCTACGAGACCCAGTACTTC. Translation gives CASSLGGRYETQYF.

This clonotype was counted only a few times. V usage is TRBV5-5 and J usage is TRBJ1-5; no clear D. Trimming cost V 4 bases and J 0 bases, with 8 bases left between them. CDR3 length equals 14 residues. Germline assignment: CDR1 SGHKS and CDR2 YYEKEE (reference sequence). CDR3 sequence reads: CASSVDYSNQPQHF. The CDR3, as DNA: TGTGCCAGCAGCGTGGATTATAGCAATCAGCCCCAGCATTTT.

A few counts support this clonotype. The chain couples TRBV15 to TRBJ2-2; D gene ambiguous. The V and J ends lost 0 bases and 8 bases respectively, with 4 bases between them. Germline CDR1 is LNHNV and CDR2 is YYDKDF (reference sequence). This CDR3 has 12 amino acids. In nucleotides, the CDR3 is TGTGCCACCAGCAGAGAGTTGGGGGAGCTGTTTTTT. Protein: CATSRELGELFF.

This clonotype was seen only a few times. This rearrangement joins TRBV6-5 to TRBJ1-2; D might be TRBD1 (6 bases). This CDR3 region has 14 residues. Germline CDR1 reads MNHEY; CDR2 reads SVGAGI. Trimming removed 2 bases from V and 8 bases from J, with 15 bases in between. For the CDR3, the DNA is TGTGCCAGCAGTTACACTGAGGGACACTCGGGCTACACCTTC. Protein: CASSYTEGHSGYTF.

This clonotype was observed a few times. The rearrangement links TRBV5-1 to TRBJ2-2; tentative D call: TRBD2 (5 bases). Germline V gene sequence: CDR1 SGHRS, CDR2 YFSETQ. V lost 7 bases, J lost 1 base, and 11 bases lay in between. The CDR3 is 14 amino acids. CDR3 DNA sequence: TGCGCCAGCCGGCGGGTCCTGAACACCGGGGAGCTGTTTTTT. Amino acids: CASRRVLNTGELFF.

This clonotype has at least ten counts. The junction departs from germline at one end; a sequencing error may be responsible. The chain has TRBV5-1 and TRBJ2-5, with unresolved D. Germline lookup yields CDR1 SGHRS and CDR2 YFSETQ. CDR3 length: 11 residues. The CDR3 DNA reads TGTGCCAGCAGCGCCCAAGAGACCCAGTACTTC. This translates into CASSAQETQYF.

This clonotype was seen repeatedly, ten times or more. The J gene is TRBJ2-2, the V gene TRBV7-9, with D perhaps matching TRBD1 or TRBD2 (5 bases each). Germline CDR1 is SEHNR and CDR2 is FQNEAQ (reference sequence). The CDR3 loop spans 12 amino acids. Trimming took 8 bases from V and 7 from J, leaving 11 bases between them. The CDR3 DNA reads TGTGCCAGCGGGGGAGAAGGCGGGGAGCTGTTTTTT. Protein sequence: CASGGEGGELFF.

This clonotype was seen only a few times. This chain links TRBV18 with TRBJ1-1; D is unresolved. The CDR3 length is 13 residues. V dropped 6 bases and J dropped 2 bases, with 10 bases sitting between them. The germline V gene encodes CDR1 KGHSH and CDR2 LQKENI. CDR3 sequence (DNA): TGTGCCAGCTCGCCGGCCTCAAACACTGAAGCTTTCTTT. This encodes CASSPASNTEAFF. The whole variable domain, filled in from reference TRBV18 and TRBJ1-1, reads NAGVMQNPRHLVRRRGQEARLRCSPMKGHSHVYWYRQLPEEGLKFMVYLQKENIIDESGMPKERFSAEFPKEGPSILRIQQVVRGDSAAYFCASSPASNTEAFFGQGTRLTVV.

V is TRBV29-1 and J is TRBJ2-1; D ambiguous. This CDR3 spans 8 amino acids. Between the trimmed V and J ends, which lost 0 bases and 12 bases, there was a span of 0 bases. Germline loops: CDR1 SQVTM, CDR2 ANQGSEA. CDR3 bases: TGCAGCGTTGAAGAGCAGTTCTTC. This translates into CSVEEQFF.

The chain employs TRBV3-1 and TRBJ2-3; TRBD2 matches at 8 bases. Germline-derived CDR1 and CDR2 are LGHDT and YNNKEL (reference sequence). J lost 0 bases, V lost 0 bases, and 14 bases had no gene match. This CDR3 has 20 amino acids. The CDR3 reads CASSQDSSGIKITSTDTQYF. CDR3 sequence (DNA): TGTGCCAGCAGCCAAGATAGTAGCGGGATCAAGATCACTAGCACAGATACGCAGTATTTT.

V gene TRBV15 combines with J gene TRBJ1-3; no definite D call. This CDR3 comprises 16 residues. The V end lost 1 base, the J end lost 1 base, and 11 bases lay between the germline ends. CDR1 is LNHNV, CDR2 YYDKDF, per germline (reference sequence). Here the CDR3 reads CATSRAAVGSGNTIYF. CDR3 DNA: TGTGCCACCAGCAGAGCGGCAGTGGGTTCTGGAAACACCATATATTTT.

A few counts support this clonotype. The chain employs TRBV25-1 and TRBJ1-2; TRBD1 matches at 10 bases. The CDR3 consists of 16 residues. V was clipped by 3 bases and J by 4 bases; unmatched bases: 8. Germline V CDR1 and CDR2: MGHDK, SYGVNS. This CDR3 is CASSESGTGALYGYTF. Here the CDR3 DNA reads TGTGCCAGCAGTGAGTCCGGGACAGGGGCTCTCTATGGCTACACCTTC.

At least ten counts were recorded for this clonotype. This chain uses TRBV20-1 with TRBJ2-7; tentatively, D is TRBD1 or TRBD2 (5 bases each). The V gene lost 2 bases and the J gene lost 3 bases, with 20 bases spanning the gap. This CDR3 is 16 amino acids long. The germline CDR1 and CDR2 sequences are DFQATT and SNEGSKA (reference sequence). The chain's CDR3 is CSARPSSAGQLYEQYF. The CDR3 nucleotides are TGCAGTGCTAGACCTAGCTCGGCAGGGCAACTCTACGAGCAGTACTTC.

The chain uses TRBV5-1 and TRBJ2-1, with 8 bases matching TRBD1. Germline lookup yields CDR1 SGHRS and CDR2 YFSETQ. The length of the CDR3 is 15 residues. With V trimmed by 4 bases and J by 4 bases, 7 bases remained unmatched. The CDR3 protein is CASSQQGGTYNEQFF. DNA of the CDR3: TGCGCCAGCAGCCAACAGGGGGGAACGTACAATGAGCAGTTCTTC.

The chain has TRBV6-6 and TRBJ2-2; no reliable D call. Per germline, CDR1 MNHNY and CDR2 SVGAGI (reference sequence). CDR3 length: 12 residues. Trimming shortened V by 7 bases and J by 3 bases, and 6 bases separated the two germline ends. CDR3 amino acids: CASKVYTGELFF. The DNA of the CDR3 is TGTGCCAGCAAAGTGTACACCGGGGAGCTGTTTTTT.

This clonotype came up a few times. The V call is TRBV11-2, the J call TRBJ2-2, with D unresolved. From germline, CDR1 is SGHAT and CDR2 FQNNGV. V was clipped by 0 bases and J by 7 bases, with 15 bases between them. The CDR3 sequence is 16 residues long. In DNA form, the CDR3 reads TGTGCCAGCAGCTTAGATCTAGGACGACGTCTCGGGGAGCTGTTTTTT. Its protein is CASSLDLGRRLGELFF. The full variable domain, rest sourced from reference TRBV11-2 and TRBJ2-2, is EAGVAQSPRYKIIEKRQSVAFWCNPISGHATLYWYQQILGQGPKLLIQFQNNGVVDDSQLPKDRFSAERLKGVDSTLKIQPAKLEDSAVYLCASSLDLGRRLGELFFGEGSRLTVL.

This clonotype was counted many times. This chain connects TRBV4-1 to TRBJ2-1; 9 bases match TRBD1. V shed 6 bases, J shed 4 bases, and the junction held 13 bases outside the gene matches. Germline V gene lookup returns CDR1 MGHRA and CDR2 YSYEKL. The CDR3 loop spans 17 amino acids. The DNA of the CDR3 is TGCGCCAGCAGTCGAACTCCGGGACAGGGAGTATACAATGAGCAGTTCTTC. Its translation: CASSRTPGQGVYNEQFF.

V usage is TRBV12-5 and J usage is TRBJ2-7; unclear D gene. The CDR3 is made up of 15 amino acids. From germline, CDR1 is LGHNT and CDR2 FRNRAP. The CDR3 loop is CASSNTFRANYEQYF. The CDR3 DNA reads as TGTGCCTCCTCCAATACTTTTAGGGCCAACTACGAGCAGTACTTC.

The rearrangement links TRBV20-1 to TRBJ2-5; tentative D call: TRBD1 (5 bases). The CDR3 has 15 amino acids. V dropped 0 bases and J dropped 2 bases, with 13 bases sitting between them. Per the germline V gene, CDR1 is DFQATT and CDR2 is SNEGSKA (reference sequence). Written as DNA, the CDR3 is TGCAGTGCTAGAGATTCGAGACAGCCTCAAGAGACCCAGTACTTC. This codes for CSARDSRQPQETQYF.

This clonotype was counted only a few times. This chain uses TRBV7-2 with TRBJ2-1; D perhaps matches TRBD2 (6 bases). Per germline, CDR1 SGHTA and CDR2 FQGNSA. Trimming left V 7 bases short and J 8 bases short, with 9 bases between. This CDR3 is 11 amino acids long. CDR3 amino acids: CASTGVYEQFF. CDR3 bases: TGTGCCAGCACGGGGGTCTATGAGCAGTTCTTC. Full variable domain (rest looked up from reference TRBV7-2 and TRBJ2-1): GAGVSQSPSNKVTEKGKDVELRCDPISGHTALYWYRQSLGQGLEFLIYFQGNSAPDKSGLPSDRFSAERTGGSVSTLTIQRTQQEDSAVYLCASTGVYEQFFGPGTRLTVL.

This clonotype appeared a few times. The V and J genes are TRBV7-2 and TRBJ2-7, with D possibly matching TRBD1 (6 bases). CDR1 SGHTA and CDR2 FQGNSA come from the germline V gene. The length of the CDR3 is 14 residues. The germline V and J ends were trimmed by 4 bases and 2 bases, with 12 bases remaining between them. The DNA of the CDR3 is TGTGCCAGCAGCTACGACAGGCCAACCTACGAGCAGTACTTC. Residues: CASSYDRPTYEQYF.

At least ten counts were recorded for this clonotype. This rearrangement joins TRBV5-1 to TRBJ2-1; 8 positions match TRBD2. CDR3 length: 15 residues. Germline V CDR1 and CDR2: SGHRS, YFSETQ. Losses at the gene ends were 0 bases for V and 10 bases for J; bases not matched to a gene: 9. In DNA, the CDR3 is TGCGCCAGCAGCTTGGACGGGACTAGTGTTACGGAGCAGTTCTTC. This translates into CASSLDGTSVTEQFF.